This T cell receptor (beta chain) was identified in a study of tumor-infiltrating lymphocytes in primary liver carcinoma. In regard to this clonotype: Germline is not matched at one junction end, which may reflect a read error.

Per germline, CDR1 SGHRS and CDR2 YFSETQ. The CDR3 totals 14 residues. Scientists recovered RNA and DNA together from approximately 20-30 mg of unsorted bulk tissue. Synthesis of TCR beta cDNA was carried out from approximately 0.55 ug total RNA with a constant-region primer. Nested multiplex PCR, run for three rounds with slightly modified ARM-PCR, yielded TCR beta libraries. A C-beta reverse primer was combined with TRBV1-TRBV30 forward primers in the first two PCR rounds, and each round had approximately 9 cycles. One entry per CDR3 protein results from TCRdb running MiXCR on the multiplex PCR reads. The data show around 26,000 distinct CDR3 sequences, with around three quarters seen just once and just over 45% held by the top ten.

Sequenced sample: liver tumor tissue from sampling region 3. The subset: tumor region T3, left-lateral pole. The V call is TRBV5-1, the J call TRBJ2-3; D remains unclear. The receptor was derived from a man aged 35-49 years with primary liver carcinoma and hepatitis B virus infection. The CDR3: CASSLVLGTDTQYF. In DNA form, the CDR3 reads TGCGCCAGCAGTTTGGTACTGGGCACAGATACGCAGTATTTT.